Below are 30 T cell receptor beta chains sequenced from a single sample in a study of T cell responses to AZD1222 COVID-19 vaccine. The table came from immunoSEQ multiplex PCR; TCRdb's copy has only in-frame clones and leaves some out. The sample has tens of thousands of clones, around 90% seen once; the top ten hold about 30%. The sample was peripheral blood, taken 28 days after the second AZD1222 dose. These receptors were taken from an adult who received the AZD1222 COVID-19 vaccine.

CDR3 sequence reads: CASSRTQGGSYNEQFF. Here the CDR3 DNA reads TGTGCCAGCAGCCGGACACAGGGGGGATCCTACAATGAGCAGTTCTTC. The rearrangement uses TRBV3-1 (or the pseudogene TRBV3-2) and TRBJ2-1; 8 nucleotides line up with TRBD1. Germline loops: CDR1 LGHDT, CDR2 YNNKEL (reference sequence). Trimming cost V 4 bases and J 1 base; bases outside gene matches: 6. This CDR3 is built from 16 residues.

The chain is built from TRBV25-1 and TRBJ1-3; 7 nucleotides align to TRBD1. From germline, CDR1 is MGHDK and CDR2 SYGVNS. With V trimmed by 3 bases and J by 4 bases, 9 bases remained unmatched. This CDR3 contains 16 residues. CDR3 in DNA: TGTGCCAGCAGTGATCCTCGACAGGGACTAGGAAACACCATATATTTT. It specifies CASSDPRQGLGNTIYF.

This chain uses TRBV5-1 with TRBJ2-1; 7 nucleotides agree with TRBD1. The CDR3 is 14 residues long. Trimming took 0 bases from V and 10 from J; bases not matched to a gene: 7. Germline V gives CDR1 SGHRS, CDR2 YFSETQ. The CDR3 spells CASSLGQGKGEQFF. DNA for the CDR3: TGCGCCAGCAGCTTGGGACAGGGTAAGGGGGAGCAGTTCTTC. Supplemented by reference TRBV5-1 and TRBJ2-1, the full variable domain reads KAGVTQTPRYLIKTRGQQVTLSCSPISGHRSVSWYQQTPGQGLQFLFEYFSETQRNKGNFPGRFSGRQFSNSRSEMNVSTLELGDSALYLCASSLGQGKGEQFFGPGTRLTVL.

The J gene is TRBJ2-7, the V gene TRBV13, with D perhaps matching TRBD1 or TRBD2 (5 bases each). Germline CDR1 PRHDT, CDR2 FYEKMQ (reference sequence). The CDR3 covers 19 residues. V was clipped by 5 bases and J by 1 base, with 27 bases between them. CDR3 loop: CASSPIGDGYTKGSYEQYF. In DNA form, the CDR3 reads TGTGCCAGCAGCCCAATTGGGGACGGATACACGAAAGGGTCCTACGAGCAGTACTTC.

The rearrangement joins TRBV5-4 to TRBJ2-2; 7 nucleotides match TRBD2. V trimming: 2 bases; J trimming: 5 bases; junction bases outside the gene matches: 6. The CDR3 has 15 residues. Germline-derived CDR1 and CDR2 are SGHNT and YYREEE (reference sequence). CDR3 sequence reads: CASSFRAGWTGELFF. The CDR3 region has the DNA TGTGCCAGCAGCTTCCGAGCGGGATGGACCGGGGAGCTGTTTTTT.

J is TRBJ1-1 and V is TRBV9, with D tentatively TRBD1 (6 bases). Trimming cost V 4 bases and J 1 base, with 14 bases left between them. Germline CDR1 SGDLS, CDR2 YYNGEE. The CDR3 totals 15 residues. CDR3 in DNA: TGTGCCAGCAGCAAGGGGGGCCATCCGAACACTGAAGCTTTCTTT. Its protein product is CASSKGGHPNTEAFF. Full variable domain (rest looked up from reference TRBV9 and TRBJ1-1): DSGVTQTPKHLITATGQRVTLRCSPRSGDLSVYWYQQSLDQGLQFLIQYYNGEERAKGNILERFSAQQFPDLHSELNLSSLELGDSALYFCASSKGGHPNTEAFFGQGTRLTVV.

The V and J genes are TRBV5-4 and TRBJ2-1; D is perhaps TRBD1 or TRBD2 (6 bases each). The germline V and J ends were trimmed by 2 bases and 10 bases, with 13 bases remaining between them. Germline V lookup: CDR1 SGHNT, CDR2 YYREEE (reference sequence). There are 13 residues in the CDR3. The CDR3 bases are TGTGCCAGCAGCTTAGGGGGAGGTCTCGAGCAGTTCTTC. Protein product: CASSLGGGLEQFF.

The chain recombines TRBV24-1 with TRBJ2-3, with D unclear. The CDR3 extends over 13 amino acids. Germline V lookup: CDR1 KGHDR, CDR2 SFDVKD. Trimming pared 4 bases from V and 5 bases from J, leaving 9 bases between. The CDR3 is CATSDEVGDTQYF. The CDR3 nucleotides read TGTGCCACCAGTGACGAAGTAGGAGATACGCAGTATTTT.

The rearrangement links TRBV11-2 to TRBJ1-5, with D unresolved. V lost 5 bases to trimming and J lost 1 base, with 15 bases between them. The germline CDR1 and CDR2 sequences are SGHAT and FQNNGV. The CDR3 is made up of 16 amino acids. For the CDR3, the DNA is TGTGCCAGCAGCCCAATCCCGGGGAAGAGCAATCAGCCCCAGCATTTT. Translating it yields CASSPIPGKSNQPQHF.

The chain joins TRBV5-5 to TRBJ2-1, with D uncertain. Trimming left V 5 bases short and J 8 bases short, with 11 bases between. The CDR3 totals 12 residues. CDR1 and CDR2 (germline): SGHKS, YYEKEE (reference sequence). In DNA form, the CDR3 reads TGTGCCAGCAGGGGCGTATCCTATGAGCAGTTCTTC. This gives the protein CASRGVSYEQFF. Full variable domain (rest looked up from reference TRBV5-5 and TRBJ2-1): DAGVTQSPTHLIKTRGQQVTLRCSPISGHKSVSWYQQVLGQGPQFIFQYYEKEERGRGNFPDRFSARQFPNYSSELNVNALLLGDSALYLCASRGVSYEQFFGPGTRLTVL.

The genes are TRBV29-1 and TRBJ2-3, with D uncertain. The CDR3 is 9 residues long. V lost 3 bases, J lost 10 bases, and 5 bases lay in between. Germline V CDR1 and CDR2: SQVTM, ANQGSEA. Here the CDR3 DNA reads TGCAGCGTTGAGGGCCCGCAGTATTTT. Its protein product is CSVEGPQYF.

This sequence joins TRBV4-2 and TRBJ2-1; 10 bases are shared with TRBD2. Per the germline V gene, CDR1 is LGHNA and CDR2 is YNFKEQ. This CDR3 has 17 residues. The V segment lost 7 bases and the J segment 10 bases; nucleotides outside the gene matches: 19. CDR3 DNA sequence: TGTGCCAGCAACCCGGGACTAGCGATCGATAACCCAGGGGAGCAGTTCTTC. Residues: CASNPGLAIDNPGEQFF.

The chain links TRBV5-1 to TRBJ1-1; D is perhaps TRBD1 (5 bases). V lost 4 bases, J lost 5 bases, and 12 bases lay in between. This CDR3 is 13 amino acids long. Germline V gives CDR1 SGHRS, CDR2 YFSETQ. The CDR3 sequence: CASSVVGGTEAFF. CDR3 sequence (DNA): TGCGCCAGCAGCGTCGTCGGGGGGACTGAAGCTTTCTTT.

V is TRBV28 and J is TRBJ2-6, with unresolved D. Trimming removed 2 bases at V and 2 bases at J, with 10 bases between. The CDR3 covers 16 residues. The germline V gene encodes CDR1 MDHEN and CDR2 SYDVKM. Here the CDR3 reads CASSLTGLTGANVLTF. For the CDR3, the DNA is TGTGCCAGCAGTTTAACCGGGCTCACTGGGGCCAACGTCCTGACTTTC.

The chain has TRBV28 and TRBJ1-2; D not resolved. The germline CDR1 and CDR2 sequences are MDHEN and SYDVKM. The CDR3 is 13 amino acids. Trimming removed 2 bases at V and 5 bases at J, with 9 bases between. CDR3 in DNA: TGTGCCAGCAGTTTACGAGGACTGTATGGCTACACCTTC. Its protein is CASSLRGLYGYTF.

The J gene is TRBJ2-3, the V gene TRBV28, with D perhaps TRBD1 or TRBD2 (5 bases each). The CDR3 consists of 16 residues. Germline CDR1 reads MDHEN; CDR2 reads SYDVKM. V lost 2 bases to trimming and J lost 6 bases, with 18 bases between them. The CDR3 protein is CASSLVWEFGDDTQYF. The CDR3 nucleotides read TGTGCCAGCAGTTTAGTGTGGGAGTTCGGGGACGATACGCAGTATTTT.

This clone was counted once. The rearrangement links TRBV30 to TRBJ2-5; 13 bases map to TRBD2. Losses at the gene ends were 1 base for V and 5 bases for J; bases not matched to a gene: 10. This CDR3 has 17 amino acids. CDR1 GTSNPN and CDR2 SVGIG come from the germline V gene (reference sequence). The CDR3 reads CAWSASRTSGSVETQYF. The CDR3 bases are TGTGCCTGGAGTGCTTCTCGGACTAGCGGGAGCGTTGAGACCCAGTACTTC.

The chain is built from TRBV19 and TRBJ1-5; 7 bases agree with TRBD1. The CDR3 is 17 residues long. Germline CDR1 is LNHDA and CDR2 is SQIVND (reference sequence). The V segment lost 8 bases and the J segment 6 bases; nucleotides outside the gene matches: 19. DNA of the CDR3: TGTGCCAGTTCCGCTTCCCCGACAGGGAGTAAGGCTCAGCCCCAGCATTTT. The encoded protein is CASSASPTGSKAQPQHF.

The chain is built from TRBV2 and TRBJ2-3; no reliable D call. Germline V gene data show CDR1 as SNHLY and CDR2 as FYNNEI. CDR3 length equals 10 residues. V was trimmed by 7 bases and J by 6 bases, leaving 5 bases between them. CDR3 DNA sequence: TGTGCCAGCATCGCGGATACGCAGTATTTT. It is translated as CASIADTQYF.

This rearrangement joins TRBV6-5 to TRBJ2-5, with 10 bases aligning to TRBD1. From germline, CDR1 is MNHEY and CDR2 SVGAGI. V was pared by 0 bases and J by 5 bases, with 3 bases of the junction left unmatched. The CDR3 covers 15 residues. The CDR3 nucleotides are TGTGCCAGCAGTTACTCCGGGACAGGGGTCGAGACCCAGTACTTC. Translated: CASSYSGTGVETQYF.

This clone was picked up one time. The CDR3, as DNA: TGCGCCAGCAGCTCCGGGACTAGCGAGGATACGCAGTATTTT. It translates to CASSSGTSEDTQYF. The chain recombines TRBV5-1 with TRBJ2-3; 10 nucleotides align to TRBD2. The CDR3 has 14 residues. Looked up from germline, CDR1 is SGHRS and CDR2 is YFSETQ. Trimming at V came to 3 bases and at J to 6 bases, leaving 4 bases not matched to a gene.

This rearrangement joins TRBV29-1 to TRBJ1-1; the match to TRBD1 covers 7 bases. V lost 7 bases to trimming and J lost 5 bases; unmatched junction nucleotides: 10. In germline, CDR1 is SQVTM, CDR2 ANQGSEA. The CDR3 has 13 residues. This CDR3 reads CSDRGQKKTEAFF. The CDR3 DNA reads TGCAGCGACCGGGGACAGAAGAAAACTGAAGCTTTCTTT.

This clone has just one count. V is TRBV2 and J is TRBJ2-4; 8 bases match TRBD1. The CDR3 covers 19 residues. CDR1 and CDR2 from the germline V gene are SNHLY and FYNNEI. V was pared by 7 bases and J by 0 bases, with 17 bases of the junction left unmatched. CDR3 amino acids: CASTPGQGTRSLAKNIQYF. DNA of the CDR3: TGTGCCAGCACCCCCGGACAGGGAACCCGTTCTTTAGCCAAAAACATTCAGTACTTC.

This clone is a singleton in its sample. The rearrangement joins TRBV5-8 to TRBJ2-6, with D unresolved. Looked up from germline, CDR1 is SGHTS and CDR2 is YDEGEE. The V and J ends lost 2 bases and 0 bases respectively, with 12 bases between them. There are 17 residues in the CDR3. As DNA, the CDR3 is TGTGCCAGCAGCTTTACCGAATTTTTCTCTGGGGCCAACGTCCTGACTTTC. This translates into CASSFTEFFSGANVLTF. The full variable domain, with the rest looked up from reference TRBV5-8 and TRBJ2-6, is EAGVTQSPTHLIKTRGQQATLRCSPISGHTSVYWYQQALGLGLQFLLWYDEGEERNRGNFPPRFSGRQFPNYSSELNVNALELEDSALYLCASSFTEFFSGANVLTFGAGSRLTVL.

V is TRBV5-4 and J is TRBJ2-1; no reliable D call. With 1 base removed from V and 3 bases from J, the gap between germline ends came to 14 bases. Per germline, CDR1 SGHNT and CDR2 YYREEE (reference sequence). The CDR3 consists of 16 residues. In DNA, the CDR3 is TGTGCCAGCAGCTTGAAAGCGACCCTAGGCTACAATGAGCAGTTCTTC. Residues: CASSLKATLGYNEQFF.

The chain recombines TRBV5-1 with TRBJ2-3; perhaps TRBD2 as D (5 bases). Trimming cost V 1 base and J 2 bases, with 11 bases left between them. The CDR3 loop spans 15 amino acids. Germline V gives CDR1 SGHRS, CDR2 YFSETQ. The CDR3 DNA is TGCGCCAGCAGCTTGATGTACGGGAACACAGATACGCAGTATTTT. This codes for CASSLMYGNTDTQYF.

Points on this clone: Compared with germline, one end of the junction differs, possibly owing to a read error. The chain is built from TRBV24-1 and TRBJ1-5, with unresolved D. The length of the CDR3 is 14 residues. The germline CDR1 and CDR2 sequences are KGHDR and SFDVKD. CDR3 protein: CATSEEAGGQRQHF. Here the CDR3 DNA reads TGTGCCACCAGTGAGGAGGCCGGCGGTCAGCGCCAGCATTTT.

V gene TRBV5-1 combines with J gene TRBJ1-2; 9 nucleotides align to TRBD1. After removal of 2 bases from V and 10 bases from J, the junction contained 9 bases not matched to a gene. Germline loops: CDR1 SGHRS, CDR2 YFSETQ. The CDR3 is made up of 14 amino acids. The CDR3 nucleotides are TGCGCCAGCAGCTTACTCCCCGGGACAGGGTCCTACACCTTC. This sequence encodes CASSLLPGTGSYTF.

The J gene is TRBJ2-2, the V gene TRBV7-3; 9 bases map to TRBD2. Germline V gene sequence: CDR1 SGHTA, CDR2 FQGTGA. V shed 5 bases, J shed 3 bases, and the junction held 10 bases outside the gene matches. This CDR3 region has 17 residues. The CDR3 protein is CASSPEAGGAYTGELFF. In DNA, the CDR3 is TGTGCCAGCAGCCCCGAAGCGGGAGGCGCGTACACCGGGGAGCTGTTTTTT. Looking up the rest from reference TRBV7-3 and TRBJ2-2 gives the full variable domain: GAGVSQTPSNKVTEKGKYVELRCDPISGHTALYWYRQSLGQGPEFLIYFQGTGAADDSGLPNDRFFAVRPEGSVSTLKIQRTERGDSAVYLCASSPEAGGAYTGELFFGEGSRLTVL.

V and J are TRBV2 and TRBJ2-3, with TRBD1 as a possible D gene (5 bases). Germline V gives CDR1 SNHLY, CDR2 FYNNEI. Trimming pared 9 bases from V and 2 bases from J, leaving 15 bases between. CDR3 length equals 14 residues. As DNA, the CDR3 is TGTGCCAGAAGGAGCACGGACACCACAGATACGCAGTATTTT. Its translation is CARRSTDTTDTQYF.